The 2 T cell receptor beta chains given below trace back to one sample, sequenced in a study of blood T cell repertoires in COVID-19. TCRdb's copy holds only in-frame clones and misses some; the assay was immunoSEQ multiplex PCR. The sample holds 190,000 or so clones; about 86% are singletons and the top ten take 0.85% to 0.95%. The specimen sequenced was peripheral blood. These receptors came from a woman between 18 and 30 years old who had recovered from COVID-19.

The chain links TRBV30 to TRBJ1-6; TRBD1 matches at 7 bases. The CDR3 is 14 residues long. Germline CDR1 is GTSNPN and CDR2 is SVGIG (reference sequence). V dropped 2 bases and J dropped 13; count of bases not matched to a gene: 11. The CDR3 DNA reads as TGTGCCTGGAGTTCCGGACAGGAATCTTCCCCCCTCCACTTT. This sequence encodes CAWSSGQESSPLHF.

V usage is TRBV6-1 and J usage is TRBJ1-3; 8 bases align to TRBD1. The CDR3 has 16 residues. Germline V gives CDR1 MNHNS, CDR2 SASEGT. V lost 4 bases and J lost 6; bases outside the gene matches: 11. The CDR3 coding sequence is TGTGCCAGCAGTGCCGGGACAGGAACGTGGGAAAACACCATATATTTT. It translates to CASSAGTGTWENTIYF.